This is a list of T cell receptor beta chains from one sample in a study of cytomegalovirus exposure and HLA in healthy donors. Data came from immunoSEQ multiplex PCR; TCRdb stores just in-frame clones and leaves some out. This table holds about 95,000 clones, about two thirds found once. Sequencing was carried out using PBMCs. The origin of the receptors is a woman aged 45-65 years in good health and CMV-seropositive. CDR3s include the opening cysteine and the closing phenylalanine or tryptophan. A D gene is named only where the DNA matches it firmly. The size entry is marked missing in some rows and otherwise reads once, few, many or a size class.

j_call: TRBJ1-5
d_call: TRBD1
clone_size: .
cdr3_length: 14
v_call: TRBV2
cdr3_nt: TGTGCCAGCAGCATGACAGGGTTGGGGCAGCCCCAGCATTTT
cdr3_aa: CASSMTGLGQPQHF

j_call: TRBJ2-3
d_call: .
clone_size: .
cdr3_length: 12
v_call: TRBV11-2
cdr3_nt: TGTGCCAGCAGCTTAGATCCGGATACGCAGTATTTT
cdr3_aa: CASSLDPDTQYF

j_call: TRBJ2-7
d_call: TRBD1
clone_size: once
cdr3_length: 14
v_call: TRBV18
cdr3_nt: TGTGCCAGCTCACCACAACAGGGGGTCAACGAGCAGTACTTC
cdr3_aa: CASSPQQGVNEQYF

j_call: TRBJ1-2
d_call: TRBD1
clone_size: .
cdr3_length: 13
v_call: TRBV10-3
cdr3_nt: TGTGCCATCAGCCGACAGGGGAACTATGGCTACACCTTC
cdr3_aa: CAISRQGNYGYTF

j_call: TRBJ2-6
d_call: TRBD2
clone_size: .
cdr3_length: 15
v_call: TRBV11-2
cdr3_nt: TGTGCCAGTGAAGAGCGGGATGCTGGGGCCAACGTCCTGACTTTC
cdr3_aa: CASEERDAGANVLTF

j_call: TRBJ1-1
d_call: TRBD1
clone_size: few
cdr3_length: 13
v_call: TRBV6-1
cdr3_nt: TGTGCCATTTCCGACAGGGTGAGAACTGAAGCTTTCTTT
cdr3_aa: CAISDRVRTEAFF

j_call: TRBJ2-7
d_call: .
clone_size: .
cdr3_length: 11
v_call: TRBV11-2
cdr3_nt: TGTGCCAGCAGCCCAACCACTGAGCAGTACTTC
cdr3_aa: CASSPTTEQYF

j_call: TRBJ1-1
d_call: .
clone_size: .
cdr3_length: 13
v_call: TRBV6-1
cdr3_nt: TGTGCCAGCAGTGTTAACAGGAGAACTGAAGCTTTCTTT
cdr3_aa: CASSVNRRTEAFF

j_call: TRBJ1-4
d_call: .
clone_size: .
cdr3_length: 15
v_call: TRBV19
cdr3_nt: TGTGCCAGTAGTATGGGACTGGGCCTTAATGAAAAACTGTTTTTT
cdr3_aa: CASSMGLGLNEKLFF

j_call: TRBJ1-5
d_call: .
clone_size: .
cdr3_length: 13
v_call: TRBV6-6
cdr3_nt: TGTGCCAGCACAGTGAATAGCAATCAGCCCCAGCATTTT
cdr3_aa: CASTVNSNQPQHF

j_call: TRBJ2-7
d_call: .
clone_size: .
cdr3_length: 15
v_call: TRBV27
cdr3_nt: TGTGCCAGCAGTACCATATCTGGGGAGCTCTACGAGCAGTACTTC
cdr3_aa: CASSTISGELYEQYF

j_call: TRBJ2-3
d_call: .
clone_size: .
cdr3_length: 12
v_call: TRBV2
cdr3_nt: TGTGCCAGCGGACATCCCACAGATACGCAGTATTTT
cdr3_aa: CASGHPTDTQYF

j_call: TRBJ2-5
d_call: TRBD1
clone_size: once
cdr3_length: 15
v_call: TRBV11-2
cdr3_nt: TGTGCCAGCAGCTTAGGACCGACAGGGCAAGAGACCCAGTACTTC
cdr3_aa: CASSLGPTGQETQYF

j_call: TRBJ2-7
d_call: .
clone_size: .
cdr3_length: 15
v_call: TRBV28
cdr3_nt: TGTGCCAGCAGTTTACGGGCGGGTAACTCCTACGAGCAGTACTTC
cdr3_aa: CASSLRAGNSYEQYF

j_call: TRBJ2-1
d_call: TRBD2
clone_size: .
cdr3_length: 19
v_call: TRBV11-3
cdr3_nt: TGTGCCAGCAGCTACCGTGGGGGAGGGGATATGAGCTCCTACAATGAGCAGTTCTTC
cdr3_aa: CASSYRGGGDMSSYNEQFF

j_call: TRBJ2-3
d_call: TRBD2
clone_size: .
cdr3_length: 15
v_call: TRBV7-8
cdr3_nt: TGTGCCAGCAGCTTGGGACTAGCGGTCACAGATACGCAGTATTTT
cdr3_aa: CASSLGLAVTDTQYF

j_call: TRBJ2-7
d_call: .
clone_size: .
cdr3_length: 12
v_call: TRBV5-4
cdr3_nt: TGTGCCAGCAGCCACGAGAACTACGAGCAGTACTTC
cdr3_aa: CASSHENYEQYF

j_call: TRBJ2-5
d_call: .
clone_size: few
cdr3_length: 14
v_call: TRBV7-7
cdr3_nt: TGTGCCAGCAGCTCCTTGGCGGAGCGAGGGACCCAGTACTTC
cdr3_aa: CASSSLAERGTQYF

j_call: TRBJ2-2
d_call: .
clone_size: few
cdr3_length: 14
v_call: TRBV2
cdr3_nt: TGTGCCAGCAGTGTCGGGGTTGGGACCGGGGAGCTGTTTTTT
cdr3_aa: CASSVGVGTGELFF

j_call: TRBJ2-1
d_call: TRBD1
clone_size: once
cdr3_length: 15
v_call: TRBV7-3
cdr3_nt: TGTGCCAGCAGCCCGACCAGGACAGGGGGGGGTGAGCAGTTCTTC
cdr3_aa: CASSPTRTGGGEQFF

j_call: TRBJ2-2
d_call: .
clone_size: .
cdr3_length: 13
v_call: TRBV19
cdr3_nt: TGTGCCAGTAGTTGGCAGGCTACCGGGGAGCTGTTTTTT
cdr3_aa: CASSWQATGELFF

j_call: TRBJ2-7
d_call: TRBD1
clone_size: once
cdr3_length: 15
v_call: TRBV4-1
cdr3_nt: TGCGCCAGCAGCCAAATAAGACAGGGGGCTATGGAGCAGTACTTC
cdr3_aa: CASSQIRQGAMEQYF

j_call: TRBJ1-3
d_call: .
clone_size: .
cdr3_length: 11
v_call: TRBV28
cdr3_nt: TGTGCCAGCAGTTTTGAGGACACCATATATTTT
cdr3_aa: CASSFEDTIYF

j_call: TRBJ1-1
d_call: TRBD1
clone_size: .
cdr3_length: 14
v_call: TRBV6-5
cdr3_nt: TGTGCCAGCAGTTACTCGAACAGGGGGACTGAAGCTTTCTTT
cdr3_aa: CASSYSNRGTEAFF

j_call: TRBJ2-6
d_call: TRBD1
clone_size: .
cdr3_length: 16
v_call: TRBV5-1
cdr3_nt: TGCGCCAGCAGCTGGACAGGGGGCGGTGGGGCCAACGTCCTGACTTTC
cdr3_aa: CASSWTGGGGANVLTF

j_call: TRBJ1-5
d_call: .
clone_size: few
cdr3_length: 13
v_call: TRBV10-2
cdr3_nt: TGCGCCAGCAGTGAAGGGGCTCGGCAGCCCCAGCATTTT
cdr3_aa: CASSEGARQPQHF

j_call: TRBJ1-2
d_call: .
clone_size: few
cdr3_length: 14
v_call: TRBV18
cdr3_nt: TGTGCCAGCTCACCACCCACAGATAACTATGGCTACACCTTC
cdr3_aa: CASSPPTDNYGYTF

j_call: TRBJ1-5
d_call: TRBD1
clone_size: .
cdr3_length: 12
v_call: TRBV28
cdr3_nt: TGTGCCAGCAGACAACCGACAGGGGGCGGGGATTTT
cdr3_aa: CASRQPTGGGDF

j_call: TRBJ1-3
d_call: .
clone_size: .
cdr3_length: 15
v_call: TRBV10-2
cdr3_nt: TGCGCCAGCAGTGATTGGGCATTAGACAGAAACACCATATATTTT
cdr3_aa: CASSDWALDRNTIYF

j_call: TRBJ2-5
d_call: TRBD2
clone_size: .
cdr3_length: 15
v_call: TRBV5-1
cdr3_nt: TGCGCCAGCAGCTTGGTAGTAGCGGGAGAAGAGACCCAGTACTTC
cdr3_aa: CASSLVVAGEETQYF

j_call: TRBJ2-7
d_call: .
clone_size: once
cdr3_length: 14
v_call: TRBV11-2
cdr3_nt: TGTGCCAGCAGCTTGGGCCACCAAGTGGACGAGCAGTACTTC
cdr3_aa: CASSLGHQVDEQYF